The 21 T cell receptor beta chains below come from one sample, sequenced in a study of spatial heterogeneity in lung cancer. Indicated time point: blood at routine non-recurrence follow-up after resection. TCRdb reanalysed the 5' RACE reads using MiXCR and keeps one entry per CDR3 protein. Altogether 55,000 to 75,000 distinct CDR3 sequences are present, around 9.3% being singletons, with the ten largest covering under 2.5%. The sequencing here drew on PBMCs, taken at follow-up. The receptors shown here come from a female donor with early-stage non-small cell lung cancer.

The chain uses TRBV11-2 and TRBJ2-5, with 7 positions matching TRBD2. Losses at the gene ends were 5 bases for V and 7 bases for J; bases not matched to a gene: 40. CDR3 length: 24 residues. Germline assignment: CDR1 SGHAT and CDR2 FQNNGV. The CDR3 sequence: CASSNPPRGSGIVGGSPGFGTQYF. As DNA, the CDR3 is TGTGCCAGCAGCAACCCCCCGCGCGGGAGTGGTATCGTCGGCGGGAGTCCGGGGTTCGGGACCCAGTACTTC.

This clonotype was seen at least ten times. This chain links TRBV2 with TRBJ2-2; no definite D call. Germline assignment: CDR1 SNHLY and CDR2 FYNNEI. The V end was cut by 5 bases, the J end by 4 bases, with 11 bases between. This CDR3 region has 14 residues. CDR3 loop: CASSKPTSTGELFF. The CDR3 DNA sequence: TGTGCCAGCAGTAAGCCTACCTCCACCGGGGAGCTGTTTTTT.

Here the CDR3 reads CSAREMARGGYEQYF. The DNA for the CDR3 is TGCAGTGCTAGAGAGATGGCCCGAGGAGGTTACGAGCAGTACTTC. This sequence joins TRBV20-1 and TRBJ2-7, with a weak D call TRBD2 (5 bases). V gave up 0 bases and J gave up 4 bases, with 16 bases separating them. The CDR3 is made up of 15 amino acids. CDR1 is DFQATT and CDR2 is SNEGSKA in the germline V gene (reference sequence).

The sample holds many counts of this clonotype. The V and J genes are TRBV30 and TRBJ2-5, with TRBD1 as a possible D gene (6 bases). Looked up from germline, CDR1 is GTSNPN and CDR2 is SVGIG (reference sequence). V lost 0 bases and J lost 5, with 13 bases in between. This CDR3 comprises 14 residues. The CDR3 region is CAWSVSVRGETQYF. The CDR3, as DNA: TGTGCCTGGAGTGTCTCGGTTAGGGGGGAGACCCAGTACTTC.

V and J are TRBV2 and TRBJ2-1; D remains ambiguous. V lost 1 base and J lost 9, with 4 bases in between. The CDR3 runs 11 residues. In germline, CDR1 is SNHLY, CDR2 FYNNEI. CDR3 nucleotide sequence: TGTGCCAGCAGTGAAGTACGTGAGCAGTTCTTC. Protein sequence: CASSEVREQFF.

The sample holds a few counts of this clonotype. Here the CDR3 reads CASSAGLATGELFF. DNA for the CDR3: TGCGCCAGCAGCGCGGGACTAGCTACCGGGGAGCTGTTTTTT. The genes are TRBV5-1 and TRBJ2-2, with 9 bases that match TRBD2. This CDR3 has 14 amino acids. Per the germline V gene, CDR1 is SGHRS and CDR2 is YFSETQ. V shed 4 bases, J shed 5 bases, and the junction held 3 bases outside the gene matches.

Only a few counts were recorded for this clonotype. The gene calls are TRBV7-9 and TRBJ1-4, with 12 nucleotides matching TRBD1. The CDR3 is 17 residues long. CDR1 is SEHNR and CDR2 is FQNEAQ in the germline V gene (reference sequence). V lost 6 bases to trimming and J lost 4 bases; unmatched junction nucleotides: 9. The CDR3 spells CASSAGTGGRGNEKLFF. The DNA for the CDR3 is TGTGCCAGCAGTGCCGGGACAGGGGGCCGGGGTAATGAAAAACTGTTTTTT.

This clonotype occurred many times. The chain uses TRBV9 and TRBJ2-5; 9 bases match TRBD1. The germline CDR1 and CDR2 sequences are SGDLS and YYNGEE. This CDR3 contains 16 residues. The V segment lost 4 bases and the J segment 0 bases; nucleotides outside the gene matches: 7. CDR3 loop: CASSLVDRGYQETQYF. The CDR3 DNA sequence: TGTGCCAGCAGCCTAGTAGACAGGGGGTACCAAGAGACCCAGTACTTC. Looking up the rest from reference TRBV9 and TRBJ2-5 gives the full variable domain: DSGVTQTPKHLITATGQRVTLRCSPRSGDLSVYWYQQSLDQGLQFLIQYYNGEERAKGNILERFSAQQFPDLHSELNLSSLELGDSALYFCASSLVDRGYQETQYFGPGTRLLVL.

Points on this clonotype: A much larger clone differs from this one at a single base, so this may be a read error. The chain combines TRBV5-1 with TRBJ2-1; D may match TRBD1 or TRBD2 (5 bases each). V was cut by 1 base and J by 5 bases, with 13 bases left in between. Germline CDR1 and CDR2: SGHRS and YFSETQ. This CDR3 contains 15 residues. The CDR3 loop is CASSLTIGTHNEQFF. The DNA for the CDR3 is TGCGCCAGCAGCTTGACGATCGGGACCCACAATGAGCAGTTCTTC.

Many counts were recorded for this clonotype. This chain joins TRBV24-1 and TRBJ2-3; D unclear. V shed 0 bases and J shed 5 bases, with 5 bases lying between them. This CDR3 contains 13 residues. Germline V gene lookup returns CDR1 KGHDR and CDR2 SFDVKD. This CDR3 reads CATSDLLGDTQYF. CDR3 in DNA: TGTGCCACCAGTGATTTGCTTGGAGATACGCAGTATTTT.

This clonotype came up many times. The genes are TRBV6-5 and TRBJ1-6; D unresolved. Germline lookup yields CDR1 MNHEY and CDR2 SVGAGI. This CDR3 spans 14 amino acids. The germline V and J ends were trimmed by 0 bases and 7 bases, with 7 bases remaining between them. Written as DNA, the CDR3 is TGTGCCAGCAGTTACTCCGGGCCGAATTCACCCCTCCACTTT. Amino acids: CASSYSGPNSPLHF.

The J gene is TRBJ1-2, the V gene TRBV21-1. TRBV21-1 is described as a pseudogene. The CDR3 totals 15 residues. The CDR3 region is CASARGRLTGYGYTF. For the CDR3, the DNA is TGTGCCAGCGCAAGAGGTCGACTAACGGGCTATGGCTACACCTTC.

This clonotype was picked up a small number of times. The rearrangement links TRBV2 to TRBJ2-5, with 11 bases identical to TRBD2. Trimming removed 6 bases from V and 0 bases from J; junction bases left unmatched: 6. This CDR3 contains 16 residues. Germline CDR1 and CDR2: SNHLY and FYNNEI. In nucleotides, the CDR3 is TGTGCCAGCAGCGACTGGACTAGCGGGTACCAAGAGACCCAGTACTTC. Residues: CASSDWTSGYQETQYF.

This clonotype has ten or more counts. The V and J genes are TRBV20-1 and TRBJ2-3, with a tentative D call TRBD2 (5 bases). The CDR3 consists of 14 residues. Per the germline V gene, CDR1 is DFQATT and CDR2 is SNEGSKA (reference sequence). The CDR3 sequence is CRAGQSSSTDTQYF. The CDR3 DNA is TGCAGGGCGGGTCAATCCTCTAGCACAGATACGCAGTATTTT.

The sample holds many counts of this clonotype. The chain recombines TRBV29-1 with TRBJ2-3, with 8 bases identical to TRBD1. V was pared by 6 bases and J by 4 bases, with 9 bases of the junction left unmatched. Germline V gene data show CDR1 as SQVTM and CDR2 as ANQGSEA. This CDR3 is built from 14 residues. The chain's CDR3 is CSVGIDRGPDTQYF. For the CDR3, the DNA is TGCAGCGTGGGAATCGACAGGGGCCCAGATACGCAGTATTTT.

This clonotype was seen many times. CDR3 amino acids: CASSQDPAGSYEQYF. Here the CDR3 DNA reads TGCGCCAGCAGCCAAGATCCGGCGGGGTCCTACGAGCAGTACTTC. This rearrangement joins TRBV4-1 to TRBJ2-7, with a possible D match to TRBD2 (6 bases). There are 15 residues in the CDR3. The V gene's germline CDR1 is MGHRA and CDR2 YSYEKL. V was shortened by 0 bases and J by 1 base, with 10 bases between the two germline ends.

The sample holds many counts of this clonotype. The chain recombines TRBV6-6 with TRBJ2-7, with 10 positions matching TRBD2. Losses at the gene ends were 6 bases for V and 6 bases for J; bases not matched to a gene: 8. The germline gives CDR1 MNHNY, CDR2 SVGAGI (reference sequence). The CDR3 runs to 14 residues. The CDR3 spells CASRLSGRPSEQYF. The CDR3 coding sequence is TGTGCCAGCAGACTTAGCGGGAGGCCGTCCGAGCAGTACTTC.

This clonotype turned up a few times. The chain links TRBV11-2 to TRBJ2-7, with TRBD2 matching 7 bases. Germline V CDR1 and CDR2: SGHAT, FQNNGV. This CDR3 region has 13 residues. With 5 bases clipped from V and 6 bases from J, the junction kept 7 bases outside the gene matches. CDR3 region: CASSPRESVEQYF. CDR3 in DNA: TGTGCCAGCAGCCCGCGGGAGTCTGTCGAGCAGTACTTC.

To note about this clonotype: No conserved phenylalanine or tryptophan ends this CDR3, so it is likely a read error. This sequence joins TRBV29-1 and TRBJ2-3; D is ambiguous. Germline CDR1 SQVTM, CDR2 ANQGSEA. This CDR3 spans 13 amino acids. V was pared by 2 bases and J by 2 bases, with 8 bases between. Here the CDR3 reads CSVENPYTDTQYY. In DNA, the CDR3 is TGCAGCGTTGAAAACCCTTACACAGATACGCAGTATTAT.

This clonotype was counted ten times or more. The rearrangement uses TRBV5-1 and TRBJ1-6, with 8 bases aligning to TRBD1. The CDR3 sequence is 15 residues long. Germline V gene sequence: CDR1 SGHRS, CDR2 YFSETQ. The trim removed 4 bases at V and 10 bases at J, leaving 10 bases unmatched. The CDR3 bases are TGCGCCAGCAGCGGCGGACAGGGAAGCGGCTCACCCCTCCACTTT. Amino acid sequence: CASSGGQGSGSPLHF.

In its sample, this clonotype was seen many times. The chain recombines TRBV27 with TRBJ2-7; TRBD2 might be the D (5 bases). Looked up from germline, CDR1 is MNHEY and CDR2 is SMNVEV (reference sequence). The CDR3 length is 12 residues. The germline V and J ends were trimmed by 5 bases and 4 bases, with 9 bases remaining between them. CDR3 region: CASSRTPYEQYF. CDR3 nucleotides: TGTGCCAGCAGTCGGACTCCATACGAGCAGTACTTC.